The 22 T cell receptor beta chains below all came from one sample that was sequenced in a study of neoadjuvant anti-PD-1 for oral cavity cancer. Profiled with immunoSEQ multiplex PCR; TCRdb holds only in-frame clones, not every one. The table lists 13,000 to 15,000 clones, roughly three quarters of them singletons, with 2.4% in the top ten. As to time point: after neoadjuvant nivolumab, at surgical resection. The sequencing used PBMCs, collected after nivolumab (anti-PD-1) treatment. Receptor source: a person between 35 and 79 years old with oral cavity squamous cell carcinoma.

In DNA, the CDR3 is TGTGCCTGGAATGGGGGACAGTGGCATTCGAGCTCCTATAATTCACCCCTCCACTTT. This sequence encodes CAWNGGQWHSSSYNSPLHF. The rearrangement joins TRBV30 to TRBJ1-6; 7 nucleotides agree with TRBD1. Germline-derived CDR1 and CDR2 are GTSNPN and SVGIG (reference sequence). This CDR3 comprises 19 residues. V dropped 4 bases and J dropped 0; count of bases not matched to a gene: 15.

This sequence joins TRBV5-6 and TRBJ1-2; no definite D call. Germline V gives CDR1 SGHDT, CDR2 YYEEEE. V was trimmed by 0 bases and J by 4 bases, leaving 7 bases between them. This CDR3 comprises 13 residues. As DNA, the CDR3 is TGTGCCAGCAGCTTGGACAGAACCTATGGCTACACCTTC. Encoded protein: CASSLDRTYGYTF.

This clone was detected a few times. CDR3 bases: TGTGCCAGCAGCCGGACAGGGGGTGGTAACTATGGCTACACCTTC. Translating gives CASSRTGGGNYGYTF. The chain couples TRBV7-9 to TRBJ1-2, with TRBD1 matching over 10 bases. In germline, CDR1 is SEHNR, CDR2 FQNEAQ (reference sequence). Trimming cost V 5 bases and J 1 base; bases outside gene matches: 4. The CDR3 loop spans 15 amino acids. Using reference TRBV7-9 and TRBJ1-2 for the parts outside the CDR3, the full variable domain is DTGVSQNPRHKITKRGQNVTFRCDPISEHNRLYWYRQTLGQGPEFLTYFQNEAQLEKSRLLSDRFSAERPKGSFSTLEIQRTEQGDSAMYLCASSRTGGGNYGYTFGSGTRLTVV.

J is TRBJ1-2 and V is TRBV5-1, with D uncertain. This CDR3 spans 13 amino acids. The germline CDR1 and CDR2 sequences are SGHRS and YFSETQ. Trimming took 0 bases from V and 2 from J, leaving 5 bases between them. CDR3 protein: CASSLEGNYGYTF. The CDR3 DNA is TGCGCCAGCAGCTTGGAAGGGAACTATGGCTACACCTTC.

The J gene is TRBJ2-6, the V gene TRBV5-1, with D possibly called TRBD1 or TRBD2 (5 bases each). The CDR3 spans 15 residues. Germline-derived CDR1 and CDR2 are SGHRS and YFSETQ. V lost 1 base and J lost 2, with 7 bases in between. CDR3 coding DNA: TGCGCCAGCAGCTTGCGGGGCCCTGGGGCCAACGTCCTGACTTTC. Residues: CASSLRGPGANVLTF.

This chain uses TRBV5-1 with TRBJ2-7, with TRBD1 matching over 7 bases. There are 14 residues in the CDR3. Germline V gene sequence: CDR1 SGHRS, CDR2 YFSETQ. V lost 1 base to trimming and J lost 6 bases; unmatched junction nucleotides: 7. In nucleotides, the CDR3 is TGCGCCAGCAGCTTGATAGACAGGGTAAGCGAGCAGTACTTC. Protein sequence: CASSLIDRVSEQYF.

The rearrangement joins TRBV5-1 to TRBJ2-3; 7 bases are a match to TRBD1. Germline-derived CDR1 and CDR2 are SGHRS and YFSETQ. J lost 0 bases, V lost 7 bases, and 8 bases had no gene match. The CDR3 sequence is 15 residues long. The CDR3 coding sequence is TGCGCCAGCCGTATACAGGGGTTGAGCACAGATACGCAGTATTTT. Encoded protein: CASRIQGLSTDTQYF.

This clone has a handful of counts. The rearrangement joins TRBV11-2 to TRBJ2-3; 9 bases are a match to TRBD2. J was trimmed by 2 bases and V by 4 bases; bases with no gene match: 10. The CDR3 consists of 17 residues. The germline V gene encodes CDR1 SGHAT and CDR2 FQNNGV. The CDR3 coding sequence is TGTGCCAGCAGCTCGCCGCGCGGGAGGGCCCCCACAGATACGCAGTATTTT. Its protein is CASSSPRGRAPTDTQYF.

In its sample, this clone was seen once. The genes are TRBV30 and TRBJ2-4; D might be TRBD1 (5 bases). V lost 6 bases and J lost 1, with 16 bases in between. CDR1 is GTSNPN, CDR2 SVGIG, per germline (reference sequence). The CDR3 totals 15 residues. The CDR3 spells CACNPGRFAKNIQYF. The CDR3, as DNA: TGTGCCTGTAACCCAGGGCGGTTTGCCAAAAACATTCAGTACTTC.

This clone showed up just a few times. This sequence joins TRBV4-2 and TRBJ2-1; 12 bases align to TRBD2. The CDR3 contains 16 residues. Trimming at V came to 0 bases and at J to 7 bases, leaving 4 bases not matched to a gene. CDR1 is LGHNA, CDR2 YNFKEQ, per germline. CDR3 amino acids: CASSQDSSGRGNEQFF. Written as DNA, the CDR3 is TGTGCCAGCAGCCAAGATTCTAGCGGGAGGGGTAATGAGCAGTTCTTC.

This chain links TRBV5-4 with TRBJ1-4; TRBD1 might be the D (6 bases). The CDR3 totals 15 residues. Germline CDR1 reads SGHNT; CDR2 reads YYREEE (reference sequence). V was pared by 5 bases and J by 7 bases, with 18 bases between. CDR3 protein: CASSSYRDAGEKLFF. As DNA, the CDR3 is TGTGCCAGCAGTTCTTACAGGGATGCGGGTGAAAAACTGTTTTTT.

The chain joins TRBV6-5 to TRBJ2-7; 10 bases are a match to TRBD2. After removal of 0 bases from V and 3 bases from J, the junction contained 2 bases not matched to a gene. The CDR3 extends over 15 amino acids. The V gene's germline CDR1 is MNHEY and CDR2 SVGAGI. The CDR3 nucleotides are TGTGCCAGCAGTTACTCCGGGACTAGCGACTACGAGCAGTACTTC. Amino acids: CASSYSGTSDYEQYF.

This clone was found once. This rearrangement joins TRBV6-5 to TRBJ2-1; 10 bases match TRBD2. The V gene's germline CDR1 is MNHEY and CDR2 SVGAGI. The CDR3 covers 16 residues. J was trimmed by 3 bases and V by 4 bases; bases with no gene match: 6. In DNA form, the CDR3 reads TGTGCCAGCAGTTCCCGGACTAGCGGAGACTACAATGAGCAGTTCTTC. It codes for CASSSRTSGDYNEQFF.

The CDR3 is CASSLYPGEQFF. The CDR3 DNA reads TGTGCCAGCAGCTTATACCCCGGTGAGCAGTTCTTC. The rearrangement uses TRBV7-3 and TRBJ2-1, with no clear D. V gave up 2 bases and J gave up 9 bases, with 8 bases separating them. Germline CDR1 reads SGHTA; CDR2 reads FQGTGA. This CDR3 has 12 residues.

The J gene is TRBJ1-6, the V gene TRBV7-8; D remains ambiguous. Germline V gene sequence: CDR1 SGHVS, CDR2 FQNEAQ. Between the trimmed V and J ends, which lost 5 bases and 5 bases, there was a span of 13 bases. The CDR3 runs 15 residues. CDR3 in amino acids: CASSPVGYNNSPLHF. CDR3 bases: TGTGCCAGCAGCCCCGTGGGGTACAATAATTCACCCCTCCACTTT.

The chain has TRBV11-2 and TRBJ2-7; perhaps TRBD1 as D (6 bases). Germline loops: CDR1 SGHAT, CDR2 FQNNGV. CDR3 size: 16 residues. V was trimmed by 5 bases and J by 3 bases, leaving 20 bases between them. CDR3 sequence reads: CASSDKFRDILYEQYF. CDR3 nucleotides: TGTGCCAGCAGCGATAAATTCCGGGACATTCTCTACGAGCAGTACTTC.

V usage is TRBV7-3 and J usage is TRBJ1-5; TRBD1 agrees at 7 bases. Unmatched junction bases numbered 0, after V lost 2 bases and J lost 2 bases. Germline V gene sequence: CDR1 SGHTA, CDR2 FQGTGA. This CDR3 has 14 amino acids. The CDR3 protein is CASSLQGGNQPQHF. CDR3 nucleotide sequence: TGTGCCAGCAGCTTACAGGGGGGCAATCAGCCCCAGCATTTT.

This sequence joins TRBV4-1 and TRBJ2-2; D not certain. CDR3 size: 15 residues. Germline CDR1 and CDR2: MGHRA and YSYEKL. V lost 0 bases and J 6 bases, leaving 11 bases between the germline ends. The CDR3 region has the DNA TGCGCCAGCAGCCAAGATCGGCAATTCGCCGGGGAGCTGTTTTTT. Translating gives CASSQDRQFAGELFF.

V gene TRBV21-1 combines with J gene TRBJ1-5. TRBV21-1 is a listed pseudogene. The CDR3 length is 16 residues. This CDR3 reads CASSKNNPEGNQPQHF. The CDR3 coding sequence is TGTGCCAGCAGCAAAAATAACCCCGAGGGCAATCAGCCCCAGCATTTT.

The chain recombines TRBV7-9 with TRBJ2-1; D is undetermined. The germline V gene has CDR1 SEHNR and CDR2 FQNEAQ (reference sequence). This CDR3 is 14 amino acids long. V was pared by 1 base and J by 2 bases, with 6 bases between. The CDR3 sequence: CASSLEQTYNEQFF. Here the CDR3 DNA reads TGTGCCAGCAGCTTAGAACAAACCTACAATGAGCAGTTCTTC.

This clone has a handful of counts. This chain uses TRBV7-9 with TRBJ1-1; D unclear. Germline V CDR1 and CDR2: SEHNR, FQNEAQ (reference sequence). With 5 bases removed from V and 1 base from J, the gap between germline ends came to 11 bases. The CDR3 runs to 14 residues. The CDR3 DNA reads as TGTGCCAGCAGCCCCGTCCTCGGGAACACTGAAGCTTTCTTT. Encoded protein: CASSPVLGNTEAFF.

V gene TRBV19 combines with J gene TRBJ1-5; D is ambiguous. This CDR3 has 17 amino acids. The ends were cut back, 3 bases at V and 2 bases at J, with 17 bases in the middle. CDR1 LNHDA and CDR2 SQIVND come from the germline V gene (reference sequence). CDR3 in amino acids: CASSIYGPSAGNQPQHF. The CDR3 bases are TGTGCCAGTAGTATTTACGGGCCCTCGGCAGGCAATCAGCCCCAGCATTTT. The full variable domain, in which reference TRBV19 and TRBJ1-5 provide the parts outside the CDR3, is DGGITQSPKYLFRKEGQNVTLSCEQNLNHDAMYWYRQDPGQGLRLIYYSQIVNDFQKGDIAEGYSVSREKKESFPLTVTSAQKNPTAFYLCASSIYGPSAGNQPQHFGDGTRLSIL.